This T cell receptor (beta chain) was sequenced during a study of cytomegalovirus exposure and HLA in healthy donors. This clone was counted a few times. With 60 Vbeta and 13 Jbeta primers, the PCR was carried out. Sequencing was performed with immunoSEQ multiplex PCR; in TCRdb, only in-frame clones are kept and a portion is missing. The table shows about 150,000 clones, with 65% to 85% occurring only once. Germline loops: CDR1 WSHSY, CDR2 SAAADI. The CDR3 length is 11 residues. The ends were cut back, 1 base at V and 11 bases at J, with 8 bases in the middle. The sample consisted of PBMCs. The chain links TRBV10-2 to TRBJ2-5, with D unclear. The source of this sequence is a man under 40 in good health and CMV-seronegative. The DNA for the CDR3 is TGCGCCAGCAGTGAGTTTAAAGAGCAGTACTTC. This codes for CASSEFKEQYF.